This TCR beta chain appears in the sequencing data of a study of blood T cell repertoires in COVID-19. Study summary: The origin of the acute and convalescent COVID-19 samples was the United States, Italy and Spain.

The CDR3 loop spans 13 amino acids. Germline assignment: CDR1 LGHDT and CDR2 YNNKEL (reference sequence). V was shortened by 4 bases and J by 9 bases, with 16 bases between the two germline ends. TCRdb's table, derived via immunoSEQ multiplex PCR, lists solely in-frame clones and lacks some. Altogether roughly 34,000 clones are present, 88% being singletons, with the ten largest covering more than 13%. This clonotype was sampled from a man aged 55 to 70 with active COVID-19. The chain couples TRBV3-1 (or the pseudogene TRBV3-2) to TRBJ2-7; D may be TRBD2 (6 bases). The sample consisted of peripheral blood. The CDR3 spells CASSRTLVGGQYF. The DNA for the CDR3 is TGTGCCAGCAGCCGAACTCTAGTGGGGGGGCAGTACTTC.